This TCR beta chain was sequenced for a study of blood T cell repertoires in COVID-19. Study context: Researchers got acute and convalescent COVID-19 samples from the United States, Italy and Spain. T cells, B-cell-depleted T cells, or PBMCs provided the cDNA or gDNA that served as material.

As originally analysed: Nucleated cell number was recorded as an estimate derived from reference gene primer amplification. Assay used: immunoSEQ multiplex PCR; TCRdb lists only in-frame clones, some missing. V and J calls and clone size are given by that table; D and trimming were obtained from the DNA. The profile shows about 71,000 clones, approximately 89% of them singletons. The ends were cut back, 8 bases at V and 4 bases at J, with 14 bases in the middle. The CDR3 is made up of 13 amino acids. The germline V gene has CDR1 MDHEN and CDR2 SYDVKM. This receptor was obtained from a human donor in a cohort sampled during active COVID-19. The V call is TRBV28, the J call TRBJ1-2; D is perhaps TRBD1 (5 bases). The specimen sequenced was peripheral blood. The CDR3: CASARGRLYGYTF. In nucleotides, the CDR3 is TGTGCCAGCGCGCGGGGACGGCTCTATGGCTACACCTTC.